This T cell receptor beta chain was found in a study of T-cell reconstitution after alpha-beta-depleted transplantation in children. Findings and limits, study-wide: Alpha-beta T cells present about two months after transplant were reported to originate from several hundred expanded graft clones. T-cell counts and diversity at one year post-transplant came mainly from newly produced T cells.

This clonotype was counted at least ten times. Its antigen is unidentified. Germline V gene sequence: CDR1 SGDLS, CDR2 YYNGEE. V trimming: 4 bases; J trimming: 0 bases; junction bases outside the gene matches: 5. The CDR3 runs to 15 residues. Unique molecular identifiers were used to barcode this TCRbeta library. A single record per CDR3 protein comes from TCRdb applying MiXCR to the PCR reads. The table shows approximately 170,000 distinct CDR3 sequences, with 11% occurring only once. The J gene is TRBJ2-3, the V gene TRBV9; 7 bases fit TRBD1. The TCR sequence derives from a boy aged 2-9 years with acute myeloid leukemia, due to receive a stem cell transplant. The starting material was PBMCs, obtained before TCRalphabeta/CD19-depleted stem cell transplant. CDR3 sequence (DNA): TGTGCCAGCAGCAGGACAGGAGATAGCACAGATACGCAGTATTTT. It specifies CASSRTGDSTDTQYF.